These 20 T cell receptor beta chains came from one sample sequenced in a study of glioma-infiltrating T cells after dendritic cell vaccination. This table comes from immunoSEQ multiplex PCR, and its TCRdb copy is limited to in-frame clones, with some not included. Of over 70,000 clones in the sample, over 70% were seen once. This sample comprised blood, obtained before dendritic cell vaccination. The receptors were sampled from a human donor with glioblastoma.

This chain links TRBV19 with TRBJ2-6; no definite D call. V was clipped by 1 base and J by 0 bases, with 7 bases between them. This CDR3 has 16 amino acids. Per the germline V gene, CDR1 is LNHDA and CDR2 is SQIVND (reference sequence). CDR3 bases: TGTGCCAGTAGTATAGGAGAGGCCTCTGGGGCCAACGTCCTGACTTTC. Residues: CASSIGEASGANVLTF.

This chain joins TRBV5-1 and TRBJ2-3, with no clear D. CDR1 is SGHRS and CDR2 is YFSETQ in the germline V gene. This CDR3 is 14 amino acids long. With 6 bases removed from V and 2 bases from J, the gap between germline ends came to 13 bases. CDR3 sequence (DNA): TGCGCCAGCACCCCCGGAGAAGTCACAGATACGCAGTATTTT. This encodes CASTPGEVTDTQYF.

This clone has a handful of counts. V is TRBV7-8 and J is TRBJ1-3, with 8 bases fitting TRBD1. The V segment lost 8 bases and the J segment 0 bases; nucleotides outside the gene matches: 9. The length of the CDR3 is 16 residues. Germline V gene data show CDR1 as SGHVS and CDR2 as FQNEAQ. The chain's CDR3 is CASEGYDRGSGNTIYF. The CDR3 DNA reads as TGTGCCAGCGAGGGATACGACAGGGGCTCTGGAAACACCATATATTTT. The variable domain in full, with the rest retrieved from reference TRBV7-8 and TRBJ1-3, is GAGVSQSPRYKVAKRGQDVALRCDPISGHVSLFWYQQALGQGPEFLTYFQNEAQLDKSGLPSDRFFAERPEGSVSTLKIQRTQQEDSAVYLCASEGYDRGSGNTIYFGEGSWLTVV.

There are a few counts of this clone. The chain couples TRBV25-1 to TRBJ1-2; D is undetermined. The V end was cut by 3 bases, the J end by 8 bases, with 13 bases between. This CDR3 spans 13 amino acids. Germline V gene sequence: CDR1 MGHDK, CDR2 SYGVNS. The DNA for the CDR3 is TGTGCCAGCAGTGATCCGGGTAGGCGCGGCTACACCTTC. Amino acids: CASSDPGRRGYTF.

In its sample, this clone was seen once. The V call is TRBV19, the J call TRBJ1-5; D is ambiguous. CDR1 and CDR2 from the germline V gene are LNHDA and SQIVND (reference sequence). CDR3 length: 15 amino acids. V was trimmed by 3 bases and J by 1 base, leaving 10 bases between them. The DNA of the CDR3 is TGTGCCAGTAGTATGGGAGCCAGCAGCAATCAGCCCCAGCATTTT. It translates to CASSMGASSNQPQHF.

J is TRBJ1-4 and V is TRBV27; D may be TRBD1 (6 bases). Between the trimmed V and J ends, which lost 7 bases and 3 bases, there was a span of 15 bases. In germline, CDR1 is MNHEY, CDR2 SMNVEV (reference sequence). The CDR3 sequence is 15 residues long. CDR3 loop: CASTRRGASNEKLFF. For the CDR3, the DNA is TGTGCCAGCACCCGTCGGGGGGCTTCTAATGAAAAACTGTTTTTT.

This chain connects TRBV6-1 to TRBJ2-6; TRBD2 is a possible D gene (6 bases). Between the trimmed V and J ends, which lost 11 bases and 0 bases, there was a span of 14 bases. The germline CDR1 and CDR2 sequences are MNHNS and SASEGT. There are 15 residues in the CDR3. Here the CDR3 reads CAGNAGGSGANVLTF. The CDR3 coding sequence is TGTGCCGGTAATGCCGGGGGCTCTGGGGCCAACGTCCTGACTTTC.

This clone was detected only once. The junction departs from the called germline gene at one end, perhaps through a read error. This sequence joins TRBV7-9 and TRBJ1-1; 9 bases are shared with TRBD1. This CDR3 comprises 15 residues. Germline CDR1 is SEHNR and CDR2 is FQNEAQ (reference sequence). The CDR3 nucleotides are TGTGCCAGCAGTTTAGGTACAGGGGGCGGGTCAATGGCTTTCTTT. Its protein product is CASSLGTGGGSMAFF.

The rearrangement links TRBV7-2 to TRBJ1-2; D remains unclear. The CDR3 runs 14 residues. CDR1 SGHTA and CDR2 FQGNSA come from the germline V gene. V shed 4 bases and J shed 4 bases, with 13 bases lying between them. CDR3 sequence reads: CASSSTRGVYGYTF. CDR3 coding DNA: TGTGCCAGCAGCTCCACTAGAGGCGTCTATGGCTACACCTTC.

V usage is TRBV7-3 and J usage is TRBJ2-1, with D perhaps matching TRBD1 (7 bases). V dropped 4 bases and J dropped 6 bases, with 16 bases sitting between them. Germline V gene lookup returns CDR1 SGHTA and CDR2 FQGTGA. CDR3 length: 15 residues. The DNA of the CDR3 is TGTGCCAGCAGCTCTCAGGGGGGATTGCGCAATGAGCAGTTCTTC. It translates to CASSSQGGLRNEQFF.

The chain is built from TRBV11-1 and TRBJ2-3; 10 positions match TRBD2. Germline values: CDR1 SGHAT, CDR2 FQDESV (reference sequence). V was clipped by 1 base and J by 0 bases; unmatched bases: 7. The CDR3 runs to 18 residues. The CDR3 region has the DNA TGTGCCAGCAGCTTAGTGAGGACTAGCGGACCTAGCACAGATACGCAGTATTTT. Protein sequence: CASSLVRTSGPSTDTQYF.

This chain connects TRBV6-1 to TRBJ1-1; D remains unclear. V lost 6 bases and J lost 6, with 17 bases in between. The CDR3 is made up of 14 amino acids. Germline V lookup: CDR1 MNHNS, CDR2 SASEGT. CDR3 bases: TGTGCCAGCAGACGGGAGCGGGGAAGCGCTGAAGCTTTCTTT. It yields the protein CASRRERGSAEAFF.

The rearrangement uses TRBV5-4 and TRBJ2-2, with D unclear. Between the trimmed V and J ends, which lost 4 bases and 1 base, there was a span of 2 bases. This CDR3 comprises 12 residues. Germline assignment: CDR1 SGHNT and CDR2 YYREEE (reference sequence). The CDR3 here is CASSLNTGELFF. The CDR3 DNA reads as TGTGCCAGCAGCCTGAACACCGGGGAGCTGTTTTTT.

The chain couples TRBV7-9 to TRBJ1-1, with TRBD1 matching 8 bases. This CDR3 is built from 15 residues. The J segment lost 0 bases and the V segment lost 5 bases, leaving 5 bases of the junction unmatched. Germline V CDR1 and CDR2: SEHNR, FQNEAQ (reference sequence). CDR3 region: CASSRQGTVNTEAFF. The CDR3 nucleotides are TGTGCCAGCAGCCGACAGGGGACGGTGAACACTGAAGCTTTCTTT.

The rearrangement joins TRBV11-2 to TRBJ2-3; 13 nucleotides match TRBD2. This CDR3 spans 17 amino acids. V shed 1 base, J shed 6 bases, and the junction held 7 bases outside the gene matches. From germline, CDR1 is SGHAT and CDR2 FQNNGV. The CDR3 DNA reads as TGTGCCAGCAGCTTAGGGACTAGCGGGGGTATATGGGATACGCAGTATTTT. This sequence encodes CASSLGTSGGIWDTQYF.

The rearrangement links TRBV19 to TRBJ1-2, with 9 bases that match TRBD1. This CDR3 region has 16 residues. Germline V gene lookup returns CDR1 LNHDA and CDR2 SQIVND (reference sequence). The V segment lost 4 bases and the J segment 5 bases; nucleotides outside the gene matches: 11. The CDR3 nucleotides read TGTGCCAGTAGTACCGGACAGGGGCCCTTTCGGTATGGCTACACCTTC. Translating it yields CASSTGQGPFRYGYTF.

The chain uses TRBV6-1 and TRBJ2-7, with D tentatively TRBD1 (5 bases). The CDR3 is 12 amino acids. V lost 5 bases, J lost 5 bases, and 10 bases lay in between. CDR1 is MNHNS, CDR2 SASEGT, per germline. This CDR3 reads CASSPIRDEQYF. The CDR3 DNA follows: TGTGCCAGCAGTCCTATCAGGGACGAGCAGTACTTC.

The chain has TRBV7-6 and TRBJ2-3; D uncertain. Per germline, CDR1 SGHVS and CDR2 FNYEAQ. The CDR3 sequence is 12 residues long. Trimming pared 4 bases from V and 4 bases from J, leaving 6 bases between. CDR3 nucleotides: TGTGCCAGCAGCTCTATTGCAGATACGCAGTATTTT. It codes for CASSSIADTQYF.

The chain couples TRBV29-1 to TRBJ1-2; 11 bases agree with TRBD1. The V gene end was trimmed by 7 bases and the J gene end by 7 bases; junction bases not matched to a gene: 8. The CDR3 spans 13 residues. From germline, CDR1 is SQVTM and CDR2 ANQGSEA. The CDR3 bases are TGCAGCGATAGGACAGGGGGCGGACGTGGCTACACCTTC. Its translation is CSDRTGGGRGYTF.

The CDR3 is CASSVTDTQYF. The DNA of the CDR3 is TGTGCCAGTAGCGTCACAGATACGCAGTATTTT. The V gene is TRBV19, the J gene TRBJ2-3, with no clear D. V lost 6 bases and J 2 bases, leaving 3 bases between the germline ends. Looked up from germline, CDR1 is LNHDA and CDR2 is SQIVND (reference sequence). The CDR3 is made up of 11 amino acids.